This TCR beta chain stems from a study of blood T cell repertoires in COVID-19. Original data processing: Estimation of nucleated cell counts relied on the amplification of reference gene primers. Profiled with immunoSEQ multiplex PCR; TCRdb holds only in-frame clones, not every one. That table furnishes V, J and clone size, whereas the DNA furnished D and trimming. Among some 170,000 clones listed, more than 75% were seen once. The sample taken for sequencing was peripheral blood. This TCR derives from a woman in her 50s with active or convalescent COVID-19.

The CDR3 sequence is CSVVLAGGPWDEQFF. For the CDR3, the DNA is TGCAGCGTTGTACTAGCGGGAGGGCCGTGGGATGAGCAGTTCTTC. This chain joins TRBV29-1 and TRBJ2-1; the match to TRBD2 covers 13 bases. Trimming cost V 4 bases and J 8 bases; bases outside gene matches: 8. Germline V lookup: CDR1 SQVTM, CDR2 ANQGSEA. This CDR3 has 15 amino acids.